This T cell receptor (beta chain) was sequenced for a study of glioma-infiltrating T cells. Amplification of TCR alpha and beta CDR3 regions from RNA used iRepertoire nested multiplex PCR. TCRdb called the multiplex PCR reads again in MiXCR, with one record for every CDR3 protein. In the table there are fewer than 500,000 distinct CDR3 sequences, around 45% of which are singletons. Germline V gives CDR1 MDHEN, CDR2 SYDVKM. CDR3 length equals 12 residues. Remarks on this clonotype: Just one base apart from a much larger clone, this may be a read error.

Material for sequencing was glioma tissue, nonneoplastic brain tissue, or PBMCs (not recorded which). V gene TRBV28 combines with J gene TRBJ1-5; TRBD1 might be the D (5 bases). This TCR was sampled from a human donor with low-grade glioma or glioblastoma, undergoing nonglioma brain surgery, or in good health (not recorded which). This chain's CDR3 is CASRLGTQPQRF. For the CDR3, the DNA is TGTGCCAGCAGATTGGGGACTCAGCCCCAGCGTTTT.